These T cell receptor beta chains were read from a single sample in a study of CD8 T cells in ankylosing spondylitis. MiXCR, applied by TCRdb to the 5' RACE reads, yields one record per CDR3 protein. The table lists some 130,000 distinct CDR3 sequences, about 15% of them singletons. The sequencing sample was made of blood, either unsorted or a sorted T cell fraction (not recorded which). The receptors shown here come from a male donor with ankylosing spondylitis. CDR3s include the opening cysteine and the closing phenylalanine or tryptophan. Fields, in order: V gene, J gene, CDR3 protein.

TRBV20-1,TRBJ1-5,CSAYRAGYNQPQHF
TRBV28,TRBJ2-7,CASHLAGPHYEQYF
TRBV11-2,TRBJ2-7,CASSHTYEQYF
TRBV12-3/TRBV12-4,TRBJ1-5,CASRGRAQPQHF
TRBV27,TRBJ2-7,CASRPWGGYEQYF
TRBV6-5,TRBJ2-7,CASSYAGAYEQYF
TRBV11-2,TRBJ2-5,CASSPHRGRETQYF
TRBV27,TRBJ2-7,CASRGVSYEQYF
TRBV27,TRBJ2-7,CASSAGRESSSYEQYF
TRBV4-1,TRBJ1-5,CASSQDWRDSNQPQHF
TRBV2,TRBJ2-7,CASSEAQTGLYEQYF
TRBV24-1,TRBJ1-2,CATSDSNYGYTF
TRBV4-1,TRBJ2-3,CASSQVRAGVADTQYF
TRBV28,TRBJ2-1,CASSQRGLGATEQFF
TRBV5-8,TRBJ2-1,CASSLDTTF
TRBV6-1,TRBJ1-5,CASSISATGSSQPQHF
TRBV28,TRBJ2-1,CASHRGGNEQFF
TRBV27,TRBJ1-3,CASKQGASGNTIYF
TRBV5-1,TRBJ2-6,CASSLGWDSGANVLTF
TRBV5-6,TRBJ1-2,CASSLGRGFYGYTF
TRBV7-8,TRBJ2-1,CASSLGGMQFF
TRBV11-3,TRBJ2-7,CASSSPLDPYEQYF
TRBV6-5,TRBJ2-5,CASSYSRALETQYF
TRBV9,TRBJ1-2,CASSVDGGLGYTF
TRBV27,TRBJ2-3,CASSSRLAGVADTQYF
TRBV28,TRBJ1-1,CASSILDRTGNTEAFF
TRBV27,TRBJ2-1,CASSLSPGYNEQFF
TRBV29-1,TRBJ1-2,CSASDRRDGYTF
TRBV7-9,TRBJ1-1,CASSYEVVTEAFF
TRBV5-1,TRBJ1-1,CASSLRGHGNTEAFF
TRBV27,TRBJ2-1,CASSLFRDRAYNEQFF
TRBV4-1,TRBJ2-1,CASSQDPSFSNEQFF
TRBV7-9,TRBJ2-3,CASIPDLTDTQYF
TRBV29-1,TRBJ2-7,CSVLRQAAHEQYF
TRBV28,TRBJ2-1,CASSRSGWSSYNEQFF
TRBV27,TRBJ1-5,CASSLSPSGGSGNQPQHF
TRBV27,TRBJ2-1,CASSLLGYEQFF